The T cell receptor (beta chain) described here comes from a study of graft-versus-host responses after intestinal transplantation. Study overall: The transplants performed in recipients were multivisceral, liver-intestinal, or isolated intestinal. The whole recipient group had anti-thymocyte globulin induction followed by tacrolimus and steroids for around three years.

V dropped 3 bases and J dropped 8; count of bases not matched to a gene: 6. The CDR3 is 15 residues long. From germline, CDR1 is MDHEN and CDR2 SYDVKM. The data were produced by immunoSEQ multiplex PCR, yet TCRdb's version contains in-frame clones alone and is incomplete. The sample has about 120,000 clones, approximately 95% seen once; the top ten hold roughly 3%. Study observations and caveats: Analysis identified GvH clones in recipient marrow, with some appearing first in ileum or blood. After transplant, early declines in HvG clones were associated with peak levels of circulating GvH clones.

To note about this clone: The antigen is not known.

The genes are TRBV28 and TRBJ2-1; 11 bases align to TRBD2. This clonotype originated in a human donor who received an intestinal transplant. This specimen consisted of unstimulated CD8+ T cells sorted from spleen or lymph node cells, obtained before intestinal transplant. CDR3 in amino acids: CASSFQTSGMYEQFF. CDR3 coding DNA: TGTGCCAGCAGTTTTCAGACTAGCGGGATGTATGAGCAGTTCTTC.